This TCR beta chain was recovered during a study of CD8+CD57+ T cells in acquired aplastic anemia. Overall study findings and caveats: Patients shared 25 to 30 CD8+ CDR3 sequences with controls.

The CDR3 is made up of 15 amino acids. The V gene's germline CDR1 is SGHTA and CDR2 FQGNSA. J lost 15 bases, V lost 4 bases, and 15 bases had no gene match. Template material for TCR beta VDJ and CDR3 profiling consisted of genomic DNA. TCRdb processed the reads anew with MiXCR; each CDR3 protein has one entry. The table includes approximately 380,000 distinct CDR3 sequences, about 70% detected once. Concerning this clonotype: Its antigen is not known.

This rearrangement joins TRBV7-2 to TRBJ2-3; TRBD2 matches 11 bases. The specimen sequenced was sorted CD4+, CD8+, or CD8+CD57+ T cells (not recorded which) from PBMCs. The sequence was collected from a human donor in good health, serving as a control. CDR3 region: CASSSLAGGKPQHYF. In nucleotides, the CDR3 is TGTGCCAGCAGCTCCCTAGCGGGGGGCAAGCCCCAGCATTATTTT.